This T cell receptor (beta chain) appears in the sequencing data of a study of cytomegalovirus exposure and HLA in healthy donors. PCR used 60 Vbeta primers and 13 Jbeta primers. In the authors' workflow: In a later analysis, 8.5 million to 14 million of around 75 million unique beta chains occurred in at least two donors. This table comes from immunoSEQ multiplex PCR, and its TCRdb copy is limited to in-frame clones, with some not included. V, J and clone size derive from that table, while D and trimming were established from the DNA sequence. The data contain just over 150,000 clones, approximately 70% of them singletons. The CDR3 runs 19 residues. Losses at the gene ends were 7 bases for V and 5 bases for J; bases not matched to a gene: 20. The germline V gene encodes CDR1 SEHNR and CDR2 FQNEAQ (reference sequence).

The chain is built from TRBV7-9 and TRBJ2-3; 11 bases match TRBD2. This receptor was obtained from a man aged 40-49 years in good health and CMV-seropositive. The sample consisted of PBMCs. CDR3 protein: CASTATLLAGETVVDTQYF. The CDR3 bases are TGTGCCAGCACCGCCACCTTACTAGCGGGAGAGACTGTTGTAGATACGCAGTATTTT.